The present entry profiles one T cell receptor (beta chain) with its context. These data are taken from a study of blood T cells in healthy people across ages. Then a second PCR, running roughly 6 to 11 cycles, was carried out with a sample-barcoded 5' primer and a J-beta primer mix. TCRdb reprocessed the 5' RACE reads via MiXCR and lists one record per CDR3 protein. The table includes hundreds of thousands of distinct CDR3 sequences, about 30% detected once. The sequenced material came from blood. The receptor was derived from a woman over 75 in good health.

CDR3 sequence reads: CSARETGAGSYEQYF. CDR3 nucleotide sequence: TGCAGTGCTAGAGAGACAGGGGCCGGCTCCTACGAGCAGTACTTC. The gene calls are TRBV20-1 and TRBJ2-7; 8 bases agree with TRBD1. From germline, CDR1 is DFQATT and CDR2 SNEGSKA (reference sequence). This CDR3 has 15 residues. J was trimmed by 0 bases and V by 0 bases; bases with no gene match: 4.